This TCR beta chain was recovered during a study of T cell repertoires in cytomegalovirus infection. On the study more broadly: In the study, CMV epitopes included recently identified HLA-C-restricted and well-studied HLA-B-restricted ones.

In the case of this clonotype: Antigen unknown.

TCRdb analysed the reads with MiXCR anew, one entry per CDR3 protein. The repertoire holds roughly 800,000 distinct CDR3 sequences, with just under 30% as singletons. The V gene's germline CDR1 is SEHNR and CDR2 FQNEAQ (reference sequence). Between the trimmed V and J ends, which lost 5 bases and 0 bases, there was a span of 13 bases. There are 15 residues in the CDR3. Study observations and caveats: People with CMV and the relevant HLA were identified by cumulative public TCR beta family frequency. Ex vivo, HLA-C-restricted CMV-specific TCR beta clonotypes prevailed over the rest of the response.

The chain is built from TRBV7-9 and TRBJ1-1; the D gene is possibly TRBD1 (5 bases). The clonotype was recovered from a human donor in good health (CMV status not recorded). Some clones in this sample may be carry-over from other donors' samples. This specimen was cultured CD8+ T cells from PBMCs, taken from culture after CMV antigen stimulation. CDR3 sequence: CASSGHEQVNTEAFF. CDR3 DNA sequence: TGTGCCAGCAGCGGTCACGAACAGGTGAACACTGAAGCTTTCTTT.